This entry concerns a single T cell receptor beta chain. The data belong to a study of blood T cell repertoires in COVID-19. Study background: The study drew acute and convalescent COVID-19 samples from the United States, Italy and Spain. PBMCs, B-cell-depleted T cells, or T cells were the source of the cDNA or gDNA that made up the material.

In the original processing: The assay estimated nucleated cells by amplifying reference gene primers. Assay used: immunoSEQ multiplex PCR; TCRdb lists only in-frame clones, some missing. V and J calls and clone size are given by that table; D and trimming were obtained from the DNA. The top ten clones hold about a tenth of a sample with about 120,000 clones, about 85% of them seen once. Trimming removed 3 bases from V and 4 bases from J, with 13 bases in between. Germline lookup yields CDR1 MNHNS and CDR2 SASEGT. The CDR3 consists of 15 residues. The V call is TRBV6-1, the J call TRBJ1-5; D ambiguous. Material: peripheral blood. The sequence was obtained from an elderly man with acute or convalescent COVID-19. The CDR3 coding sequence is TGTGCCAGCAGTGAGTTTGAGGGAACTAATCAGCCCCAGCATTTT. The encoded protein is CASSEFEGTNQPQHF.